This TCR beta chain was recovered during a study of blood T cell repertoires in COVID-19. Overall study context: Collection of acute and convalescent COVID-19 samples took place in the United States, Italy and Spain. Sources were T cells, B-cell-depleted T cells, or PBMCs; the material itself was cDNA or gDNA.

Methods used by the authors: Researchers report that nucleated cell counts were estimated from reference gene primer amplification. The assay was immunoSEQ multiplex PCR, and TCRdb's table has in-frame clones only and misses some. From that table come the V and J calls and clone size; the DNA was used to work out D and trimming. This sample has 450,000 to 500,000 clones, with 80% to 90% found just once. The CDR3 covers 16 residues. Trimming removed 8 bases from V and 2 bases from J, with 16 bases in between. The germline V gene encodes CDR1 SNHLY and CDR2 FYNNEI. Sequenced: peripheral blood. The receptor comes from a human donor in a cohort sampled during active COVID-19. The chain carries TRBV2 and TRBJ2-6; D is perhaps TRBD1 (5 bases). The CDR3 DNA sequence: TGTGCCAGCTTACCGCTTCAGGGTGCTGGGGCCAACGTCCTGACTTTC. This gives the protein CASLPLQGAGANVLTF.